Included here is one T cell receptor beta chain sequence, with context. Authors' processing steps: Estimation of nucleated cell counts was performed using reference gene primer amplification. Assay: immunoSEQ multiplex PCR; the TCRdb copy retains only in-frame clones and omits some. The D gene and trimming were derived from the DNA, and the V and J assignments and clone size from that table. The sample includes about 320,000 clones, about four fifths seen only once; the top ten take about 1.2%. This entry is derived from a study of blood T cell repertoires in COVID-19. Across the study: Both acute and convalescent COVID-19 samples were obtained from the United States, Italy and Spain.

Germline V gives CDR1 LGHDT, CDR2 YNNKEL (reference sequence). V was pared by 3 bases and J by 4 bases, with 6 bases of the junction left unmatched. This CDR3 spans 15 amino acids. Sequenced sample: peripheral blood. The chain couples TRBV3-1 (or the pseudogene TRBV3-2) to TRBJ2-1; 7 positions agree with TRBD1. The receptor was derived from a woman aged 45-65 years with acute or convalescent COVID-19. Written as DNA, the CDR3 is TGTGCCAGCAGCCAGAACAGGGGTGGATACAATGAGCAGTTCTTC. Protein product: CASSQNRGGYNEQFF.